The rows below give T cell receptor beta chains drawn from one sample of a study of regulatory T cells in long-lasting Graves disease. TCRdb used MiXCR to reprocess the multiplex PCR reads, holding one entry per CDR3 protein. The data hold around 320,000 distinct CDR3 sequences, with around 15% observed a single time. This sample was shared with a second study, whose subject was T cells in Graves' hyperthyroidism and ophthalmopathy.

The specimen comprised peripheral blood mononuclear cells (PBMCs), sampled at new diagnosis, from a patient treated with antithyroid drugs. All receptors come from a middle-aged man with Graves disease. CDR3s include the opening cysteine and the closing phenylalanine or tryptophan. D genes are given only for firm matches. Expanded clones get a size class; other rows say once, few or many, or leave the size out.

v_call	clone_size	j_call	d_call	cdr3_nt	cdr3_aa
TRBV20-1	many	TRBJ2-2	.	TGCAGTGCTAGACCGGGTCCAGGCACCGGGGAGCTGTTTTTT	CSARPGPGTGELFF
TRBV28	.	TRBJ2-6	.	TGTGCCAGCAGTTCCCCTAATGGGAAACCGGGTGGGGCCAACGTCCTGACTTTC	CASSSPNGKPGGANVLTF
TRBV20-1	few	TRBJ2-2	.	TGCAGTGCTAGGGGTCCCGGGCCCCGCACCGGGGAGCTGTTTTTT	CSARGPGPRTGELFF
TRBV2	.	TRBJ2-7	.	TGTGCCAGCAGTGACTCGGGGGGCTCCTACAATGAGCAGTACTTC	CASSDSGGSYNEQYF
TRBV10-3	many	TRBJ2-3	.	TGTGCCATCAACCGGGGGCGTAGCACAGATACGCAGTATTTT	CAINRGRSTDTQYF
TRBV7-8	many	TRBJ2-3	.	TGTGCCAGCAGCTTAGTGGGGCACCCAGATACGCAGTATTTT	CASSLVGHPDTQYF
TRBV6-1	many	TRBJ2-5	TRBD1	TGTGCCAGCAGTCCCCGGACAGGGGGCCGAGAGACCCAGTACTTC	CASSPRTGGRETQYF
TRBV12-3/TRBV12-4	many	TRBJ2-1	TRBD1	TGTGCCAGCGGCAGACAGGGGGCTAGAAATGAGCAGTTCTTC	CASGRQGARNEQFF
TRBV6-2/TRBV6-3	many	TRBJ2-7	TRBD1	TGTGCCAGCAGTTACCGGGACAGTGCCTACGAGCAGTACTTC	CASSYRDSAYEQYF
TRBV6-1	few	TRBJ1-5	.	TGTGCCAGCAGACCCGGGGGGCCACGCAATCAGCCCCAGCATTTT	CASRPGGPRNQPQHF
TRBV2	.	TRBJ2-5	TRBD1	TGTGCCAGCCGCCACGAGGCAGGGGGCTTAGAGACCCAGTACTTC	CASRHEAGGLETQYF
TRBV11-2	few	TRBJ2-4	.	TGTGCCAGCAGCTTAGATTACGCCAAAAACATTCAGTACTTC	CASSLDYAKNIQYF
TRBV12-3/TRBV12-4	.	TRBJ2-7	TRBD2	TGTGCCAGCAGGGGGGGGGGGGGGGGGTCCTACGAGCAGTACTTC	CASRGGGGGSYEQYF
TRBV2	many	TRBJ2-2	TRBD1	TGTGCCTTGCGGGACAGGGGTCCCTCCGGGGAGCTGTTTTTT	CALRDRGPSGELFF
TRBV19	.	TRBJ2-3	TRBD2	TGTGCCAGTAGTACCGGACTAGTGCGAGGGGATACGCAGTATTTT	CASSTGLVRGDTQYF
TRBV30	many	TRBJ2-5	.	TGTGCCTGGAGCGTCGCGGTAGCGGTTGGCCAAGAGACCCAGTACTTC	CAWSVAVAVGQETQYF
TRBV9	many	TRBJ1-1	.	TGTGCCAGCAGCCCACACAAAAAAACTGAAGCTTTCTTT	CASSPHKKTEAFF
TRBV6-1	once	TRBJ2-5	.	TGTGCCAGCAGTCTTCTTAGGCAGGGCCAGACCCAGTACTTC	CASSLLRQGQTQYF
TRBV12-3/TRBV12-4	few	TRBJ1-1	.	TGTGCCAGCAGCCGGGACTTAGCTGAAGCTTTCTTT	CASSRDLAEAFF
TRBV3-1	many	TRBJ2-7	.	TGTGCCAGCAGCCAAGGATCTTGGGGTATCAAGCAGTACTTC	CASSQGSWGIKQYF
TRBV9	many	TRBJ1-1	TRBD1	TGTGCCAGCAGCGTAGTGGCAGGGGGCAGAACTGAAGCTTTCTTT	CASSVVAGGRTEAFF
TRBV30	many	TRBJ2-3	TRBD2	TGTGCCTTCTCCTATTGGACTAGCGGGGACACAGATACGCAGTATTTT	CAFSYWTSGDTDTQYF
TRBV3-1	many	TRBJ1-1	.	TGTGCCAGCAGCCACCGGAGTAGGGGACACACTGAAGCTTTCTTT	CASSHRSRGHTEAFF
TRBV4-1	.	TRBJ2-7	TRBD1	TGCGCCAGCAGCCTAAACGACAGGGAAACCTACGAGCAGTACTTC	CASSLNDRETYEQYF
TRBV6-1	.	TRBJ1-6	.	TGTGCCAGCAGTCCCTGGAGGGGGAGCTCCTATAATTCACCCCTCCACTTT	CASSPWRGSSYNSPLHF
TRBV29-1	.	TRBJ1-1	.	TGCAGCGTTGGGGGCAGGGTGGCCACTGAAGCTTTCTTT	CSVGGRVATEAFF
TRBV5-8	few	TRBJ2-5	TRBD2	TGTGCCAGCAGCCCACCGACTAGCGTAGAGACCCAGTACTTC	CASSPPTSVETQYF
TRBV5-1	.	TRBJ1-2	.	TGCGCCAGCTCTATGGGGCAGGCCGATAACTATGGCTACACCTTC	CASSMGQADNYGYTF
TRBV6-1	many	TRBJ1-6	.	TGTGCCAGCAGTGAACAGGGGTTGGCATCACCCCTCCACTTT	CASSEQGLASPLHF
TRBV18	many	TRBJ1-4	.	TGTGCCAGCAAGTCCATGCGACGGGAAAAACTGTTTTTT	CASKSMRREKLFF
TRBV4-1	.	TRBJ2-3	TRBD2	TGCGCCAGCAGCCAAGGCGTAGCGGGGAACACAGATACGCAGTATTTT	CASSQGVAGNTDTQYF
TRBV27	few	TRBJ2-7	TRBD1	TGTGCCAGCCGCGAACAGGGGGCAGGTCTCTACGAGCAGTACTTC	CASREQGAGLYEQYF
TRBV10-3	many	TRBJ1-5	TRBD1	TGTGCCATCAGTGAGTCGTTAGGGACAGGGGACGGTCAGCCCCAGCATTTT	CAISESLGTGDGQPQHF
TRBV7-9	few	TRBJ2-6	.	TGTGCCAGCAGCTTAGATGTATGGGGACCGATGCCTCTGGGGGCCAACGTCCTGACTTTC	CASSLDVWGPMPLGANVLTF
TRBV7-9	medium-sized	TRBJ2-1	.	TGTGCCAGCACCCAGGGTGGACAGCGCAATGAGCAGTTCTTC	CASTQGGQRNEQFF
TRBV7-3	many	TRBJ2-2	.	TGTGCCAGCAGCCCCGACAGAGCGACCGGGGAGCTGTTTTTT	CASSPDRATGELFF
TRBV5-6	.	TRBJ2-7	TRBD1	TGTGCCAGCAATCCGGACAGGGGCTCCTACGAGCAGTACTTC	CASNPDRGSYEQYF
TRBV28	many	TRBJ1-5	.	TGTGCCAGCAGTCGGGAACCGCCCCAGCATTTT	CASSREPPQHF
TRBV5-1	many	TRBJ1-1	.	TGCGCCAGCAGCTTGTCGGACTGGGGGAACACTGAAGCTTTCTTT	CASSLSDWGNTEAFF
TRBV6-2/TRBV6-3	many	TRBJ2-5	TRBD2	TGTGCCAGCAGTTACGCTAGACTAGCGGGGGAGACCCAGTACTTC	CASSYARLAGETQYF
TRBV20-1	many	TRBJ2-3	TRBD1	TGCAGTGCTAGAAGGAGGTGGGGGACAGGTCTAGATACGCAGTATTTT	CSARRRWGTGLDTQYF
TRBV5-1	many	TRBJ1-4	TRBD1	TGCGCCAGCAGCCTCTTGACAGGGAACAATGAAAAACTGTTTTTT	CASSLLTGNNEKLFF
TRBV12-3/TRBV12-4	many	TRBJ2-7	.	TGTGCCAGTCGCCAGGCCGGGGGGCCACCCTACGAGCAGTACTTC	CASRQAGGPPYEQYF
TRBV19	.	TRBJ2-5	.	TGTGCCAGTAAGGACACTTACCACAGGGAGACCCAGTACTTC	CASKDTYHRETQYF
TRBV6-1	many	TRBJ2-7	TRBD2	TGTGCCAGCGCCATAGCGGGGGCCCTCACCTACGAGCAGTACTTC	CASAIAGALTYEQYF
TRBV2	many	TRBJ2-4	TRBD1	TGTGCCAGCGTCCCGGACAGGCGAGCCAAAAACATTCAGTACTTC	CASVPDRRAKNIQYF
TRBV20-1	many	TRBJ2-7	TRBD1	TGCAGTGCTTACAGAGGGGGCAGCACCTACGAGCAGTACTTC	CSAYRGGSTYEQYF
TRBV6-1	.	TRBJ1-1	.	TGTGCCACAGTGGAGGGAGGGATGAACACTGAAGCTTTCTTT	CATVEGGMNTEAFF
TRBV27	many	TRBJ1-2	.	TGTGCCAGCAAGCAGGGTCTCGGGTATGGCTACACCTTC	CASKQGLGYGYTF
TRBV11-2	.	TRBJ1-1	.	TGTGCCAGCAGCGAACACAGGGACCTCCACACTGAAGCTTTCTTT	CASSEHRDLHTEAFF
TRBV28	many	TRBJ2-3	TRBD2	TGTGCCAGCAGTTTACGTGGAGCGGGGGGGGCGCCAGATACGCAGTATTTT	CASSLRGAGGAPDTQYF